The rows below give T cell receptor beta chains drawn from one sample of a study of cytomegalovirus exposure and HLA in healthy donors. Repertoires were generated with immunoSEQ multiplex PCR, while TCRdb's copy carries only in-frame clones and drops some. Of under 85,000 clones listed, 65% to 80% are singletons. Sequences were obtained from PBMCs. Receptor source: a man in his forties in good health and CMV-seropositive. CDR3s include the opening cysteine and the closing phenylalanine or tryptophan. The order of the fields is V gene, CDR3 protein.

TRBV6-4	CASSEFGHMAWGGYNEQFF
TRBV19	CASSIEAGGRYNEQFF
TRBV7-8	CASSPRGARGTGELFF
TRBV7-9	CASSTQGARTEAFF
TRBV6-1	CASSETVNTEAFF
TRBV2	CASSAQGTFYYGYTF
TRBV5-1	CASSMETTGTGGETQYF
TRBV15	CATSRGSGAVNTGELFF
TRBV6-5	CASSGQNLEQYF
TRBV2	CASSADRVSPLHF
TRBV4-3	CASSPPGGYEQYF
TRBV6-5	CASRYRTGEAFF
TRBV7-2	CASSYGAAGNTIYF
TRBV2	CASNLDSYEQYF
TRBV7-2	CASSLGWNQPQHF
TRBV4-1	CASSQDPAGSGTDTQYF
TRBV18	CASSPPSSGRNIQYF
TRBV27	CASSLGQGVDEQYF
TRBV6-4	CASSLAGTDTQYF
TRBV5-6	CASSLWLGRGETQYF
TRBV11-2	CASSFSGTTLSVDEQFF
TRBV19	CASSTIAGGLTVTQYF
TRBV7-9	CSSSLEFSGRPYEQYF
TRBV30	CAWSAGFRTSEQYF
TRBV19	CASSSGTGAVQETQYF
TRBV7-9	CSSTFSGYEQYF
TRBV6-1	CASSVVQGFNQPQHF
TRBV6-1	CASTFSGLATDTQYF
TRBV30	CAWGQGTSGRGGSSYNEQFF
TRBV9	CASSGRRGYNEQFF
TRBV10-1	CASSGPGTVDWSGELFF
TRBV2	CASSELGGTSGRSYEQYF
TRBV14	CASSQETGGHYEQYF
TRBV5-4	CASSADRGLSEKLFF
TRBV4-1	CASSPNTGTGAFF
TRBV4-1	CASSQEKWLARAGGLFF
TRBV19	CASSNDRSPNEKLFF
TRBV5-1	CASSLMEEETQYF
TRBV12-5	CASGLFGGRIETQYF
TRBV7-2	CASSSTGRGETQYF
TRBV6-5	CASSSVNTEAFF
TRBV7-2	CASSMLAGGFYNEQFF
TRBV30	CAWSQGKQPQHF
TRBV6-5	CASSMTGRTYGYTF
TRBV13	CASSAGGSSYEQYF
TRBV2	CASSELASGGYEQYF
TRBV19	CASSKSAGPYEQYF
TRBV6-1	CASSLPPTQGDAFF
TRBV5-5	CASSFTGTGLSNQPQHF
TRBV7-2	CASSLAGSGGLPYEQYF
TRBV4-2	CASSQASTSLHGELFF
TRBV6-1	CASRQGAFEKLFF
TRBV7-9	CASSLGVGGEASDTQYF
TRBV18	CASSPPSGGSNQPQHF
TRBV27	CASSFFGSGGYTF
TRBV7-6	CASSLETSGAPGTQYF
TRBV7-2	CASSLALRGGEETQYF
TRBV7-9	CASSFYRGRGVFNQPQHF
TRBV6-1	CASRLNNEQFF